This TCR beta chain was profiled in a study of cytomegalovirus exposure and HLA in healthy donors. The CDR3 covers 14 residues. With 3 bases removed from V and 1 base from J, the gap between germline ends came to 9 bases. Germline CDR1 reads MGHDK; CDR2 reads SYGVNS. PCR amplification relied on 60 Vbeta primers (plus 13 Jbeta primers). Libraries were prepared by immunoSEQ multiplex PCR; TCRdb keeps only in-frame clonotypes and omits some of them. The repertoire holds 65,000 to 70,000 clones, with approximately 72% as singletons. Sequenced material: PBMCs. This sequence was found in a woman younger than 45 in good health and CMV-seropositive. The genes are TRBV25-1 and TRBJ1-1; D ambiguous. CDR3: CASSERATNTEAFF. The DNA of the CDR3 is TGTGCCAGCAGTGAGAGGGCCACGAACACTGAAGCTTTCTTT.